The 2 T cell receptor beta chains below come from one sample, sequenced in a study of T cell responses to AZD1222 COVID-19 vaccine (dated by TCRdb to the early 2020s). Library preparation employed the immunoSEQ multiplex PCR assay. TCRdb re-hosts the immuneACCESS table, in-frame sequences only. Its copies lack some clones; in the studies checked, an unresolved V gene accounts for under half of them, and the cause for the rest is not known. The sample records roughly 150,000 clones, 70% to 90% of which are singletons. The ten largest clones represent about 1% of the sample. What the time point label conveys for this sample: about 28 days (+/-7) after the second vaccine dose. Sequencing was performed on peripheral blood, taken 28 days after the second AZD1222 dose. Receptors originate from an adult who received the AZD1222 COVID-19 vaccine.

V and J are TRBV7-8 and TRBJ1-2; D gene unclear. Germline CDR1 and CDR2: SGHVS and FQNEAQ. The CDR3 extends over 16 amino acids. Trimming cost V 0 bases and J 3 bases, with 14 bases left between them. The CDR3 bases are TGTGCCAGCAGCTTAGCGCATTTCGGGAGAGACTATGGCTACACCTTC. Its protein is CASSLAHFGRDYGYTF. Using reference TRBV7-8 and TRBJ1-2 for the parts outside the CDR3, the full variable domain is GAGVSQSPRYKVAKRGQDVALRCDPISGHVSLFWYQQALGQGPEFLTYFQNEAQLDKSGLPSDRFFAERPEGSVSTLKIQRTQQEDSAVYLCASSLAHFGRDYGYTFGSGTRLTVV.

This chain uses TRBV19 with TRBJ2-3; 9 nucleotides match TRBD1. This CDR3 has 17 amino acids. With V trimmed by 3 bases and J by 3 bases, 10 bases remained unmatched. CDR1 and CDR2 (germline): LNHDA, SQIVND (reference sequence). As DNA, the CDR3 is TGTGCCAGTAGTATGGGAAACAGGGGGCGCCGAACAGATACGCAGTATTTT. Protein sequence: CASSMGNRGRRTDTQYF.